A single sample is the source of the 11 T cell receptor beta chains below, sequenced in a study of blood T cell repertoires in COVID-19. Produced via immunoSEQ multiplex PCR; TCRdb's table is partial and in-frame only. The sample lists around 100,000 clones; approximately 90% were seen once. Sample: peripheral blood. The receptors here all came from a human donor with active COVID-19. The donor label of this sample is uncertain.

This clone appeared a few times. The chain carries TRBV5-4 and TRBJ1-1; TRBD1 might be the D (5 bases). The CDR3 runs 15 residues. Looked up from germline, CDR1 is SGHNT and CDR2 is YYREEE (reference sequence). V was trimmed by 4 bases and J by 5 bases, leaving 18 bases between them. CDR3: CASSDAGIGDTEAFF. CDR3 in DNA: TGTGCCAGCAGCGATGCAGGGATTGGGGATACTGAAGCTTTCTTT.

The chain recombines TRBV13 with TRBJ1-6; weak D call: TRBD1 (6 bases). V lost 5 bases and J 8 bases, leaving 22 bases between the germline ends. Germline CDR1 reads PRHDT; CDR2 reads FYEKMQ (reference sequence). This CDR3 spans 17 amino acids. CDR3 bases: TGTGCCAGCAGCCCCTTTGGCAGGGGCCCACTTGATTCACCCCTCCACTTT. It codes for CASSPFGRGPLDSPLHF.

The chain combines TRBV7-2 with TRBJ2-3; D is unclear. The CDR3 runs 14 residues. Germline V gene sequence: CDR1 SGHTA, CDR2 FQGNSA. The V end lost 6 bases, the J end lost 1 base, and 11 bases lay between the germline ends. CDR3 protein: CASSGDVRTDTQYF. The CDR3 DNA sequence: TGTGCCAGCAGTGGAGACGTCCGCACAGATACGCAGTATTTT.

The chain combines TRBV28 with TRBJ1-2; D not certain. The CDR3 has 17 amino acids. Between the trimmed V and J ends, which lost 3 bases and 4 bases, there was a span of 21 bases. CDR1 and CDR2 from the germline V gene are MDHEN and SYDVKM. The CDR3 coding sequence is TGTGCCAGCAGTTTCAGAGTTGGCGGCACCCGAGGCTATGGCTACACCTTC. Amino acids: CASSFRVGGTRGYGYTF.

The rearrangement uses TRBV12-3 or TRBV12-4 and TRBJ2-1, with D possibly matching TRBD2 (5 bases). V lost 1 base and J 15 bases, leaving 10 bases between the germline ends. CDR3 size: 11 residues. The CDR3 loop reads CASSLVRTWFF. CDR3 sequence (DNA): TGTGCCAGCAGTTTAGTGCGGACTTGGTTCTTC.

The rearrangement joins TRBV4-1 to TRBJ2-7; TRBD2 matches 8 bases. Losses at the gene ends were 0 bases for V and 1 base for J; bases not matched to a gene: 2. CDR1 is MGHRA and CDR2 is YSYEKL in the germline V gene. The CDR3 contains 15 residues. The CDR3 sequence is CASSQDPGGSYEQYF. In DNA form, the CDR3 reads TGCGCCAGCAGCCAAGATCCGGGGGGGTCCTACGAGCAGTACTTC.

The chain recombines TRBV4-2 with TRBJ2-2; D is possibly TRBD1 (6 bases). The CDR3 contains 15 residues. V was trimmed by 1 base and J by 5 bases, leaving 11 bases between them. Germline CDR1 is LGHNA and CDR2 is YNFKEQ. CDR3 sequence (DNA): TGTGCCAGCAGCCAAGGGGGGCGGCAGACCGGGGAGCTGTTTTTT. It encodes CASSQGGRQTGELFF.

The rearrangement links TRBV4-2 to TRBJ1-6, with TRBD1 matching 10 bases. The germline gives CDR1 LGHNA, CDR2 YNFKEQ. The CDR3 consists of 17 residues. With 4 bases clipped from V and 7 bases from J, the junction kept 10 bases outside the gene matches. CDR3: CASSRVPGQGQNSPLHF. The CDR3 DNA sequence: TGTGCCAGCAGCCGCGTCCCGGGACAGGGGCAGAATTCACCCCTCCACTTT.

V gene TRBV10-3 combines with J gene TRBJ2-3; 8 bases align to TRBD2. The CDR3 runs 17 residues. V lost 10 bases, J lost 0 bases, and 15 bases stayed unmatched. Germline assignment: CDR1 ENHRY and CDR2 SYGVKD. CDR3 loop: CATTAGGHFASTDTQYF. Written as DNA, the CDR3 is TGTGCCACGACGGCGGGGGGTCACTTCGCTAGCACAGATACGCAGTATTTT.

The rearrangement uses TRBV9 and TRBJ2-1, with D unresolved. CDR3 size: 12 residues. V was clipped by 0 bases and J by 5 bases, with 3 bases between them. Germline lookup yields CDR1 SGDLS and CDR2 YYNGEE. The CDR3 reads CASSVEHNEQFF. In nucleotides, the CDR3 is TGTGCCAGCAGCGTAGAGCACAATGAGCAGTTCTTC. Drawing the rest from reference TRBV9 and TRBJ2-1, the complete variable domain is DSGVTQTPKHLITATGQRVTLRCSPRSGDLSVYWYQQSLDQGLQFLIQYYNGEERAKGNILERFSAQQFPDLHSELNLSSLELGDSALYFCASSVEHNEQFFGPGTRLTVL.

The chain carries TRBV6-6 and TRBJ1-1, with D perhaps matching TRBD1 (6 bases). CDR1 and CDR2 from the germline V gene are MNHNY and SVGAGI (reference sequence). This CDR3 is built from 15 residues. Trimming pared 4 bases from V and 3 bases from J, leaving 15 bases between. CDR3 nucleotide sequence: TGTGCCAGCAGTTCTCTTACAGGGTTCTACACTGAAGCTTTCTTT. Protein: CASSSLTGFYTEAFF.